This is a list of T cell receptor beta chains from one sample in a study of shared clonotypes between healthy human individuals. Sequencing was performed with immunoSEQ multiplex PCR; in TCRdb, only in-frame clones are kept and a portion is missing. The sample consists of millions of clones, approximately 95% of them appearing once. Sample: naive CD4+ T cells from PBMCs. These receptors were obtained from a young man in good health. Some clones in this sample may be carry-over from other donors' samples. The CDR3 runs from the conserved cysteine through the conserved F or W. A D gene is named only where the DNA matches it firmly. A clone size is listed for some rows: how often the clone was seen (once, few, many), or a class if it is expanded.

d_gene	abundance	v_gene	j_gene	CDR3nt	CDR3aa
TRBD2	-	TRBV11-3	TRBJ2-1	TGTGCCAGCAGCTCTAGCGGGAGAGGGGACAATGAGCAGTTCTTC	CASSSSGRGDNEQFF
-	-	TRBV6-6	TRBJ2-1	TGTGCCAGCAGTCCCGGGCGGCCTGACTCCTACAATGAGCAGTTCTTC	CASSPGRPDSYNEQFF
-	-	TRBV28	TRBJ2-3	TGTGCCAGCAGTTTTACATCGAGGACAGATACGCAGTATTTT	CASSFTSRTDTQYF
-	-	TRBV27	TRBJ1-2	TGTGCCAGCAGTCGGGGACAAGGCGGCTACACCTTC	CASSRGQGGYTF
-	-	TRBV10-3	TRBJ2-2	TGTGCCATCCCAAAAAAGAAGGTGAACACCGGGGAGCTGTTTTTT	CAIPKKKVNTGELFF
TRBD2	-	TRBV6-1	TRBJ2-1	TGTGCCAGCAGTGACGGGACTAGCGGGAACAATGAGCAGTTCTTC	CASSDGTSGNNEQFF
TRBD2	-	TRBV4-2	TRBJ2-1	TGTGCCAGCAGCCTTCCGGGACTAGCGGATACCCGCTCCTACAATGAGCAGTTCTTC	CASSLPGLADTRSYNEQFF
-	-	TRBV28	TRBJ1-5	TGTGCCAGCAGCCTTTCTGGACAGCCCCAGCATTTT	CASSLSGQPQHF
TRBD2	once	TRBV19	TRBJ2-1	TGTGCCAGTAGGCGGCGGGAGGGGAGCTCCTACAATGAGCAGTTCTTC	CASRRREGSSYNEQFF
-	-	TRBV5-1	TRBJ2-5	TGCGCCAGCAGCTTGATGGAGGGCCAAGAGACCCAGTACTTC	CASSLMEGQETQYF
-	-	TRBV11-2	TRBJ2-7	TGTGCCAGCAGCTTTTCTGACAGCGGTAACGAGCAGTACTTC	CASSFSDSGNEQYF
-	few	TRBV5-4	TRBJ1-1	TGTGCCAGCAGCTCACCGAGAGCCGCTGAAGCTTTCTTT	CASSSPRAAEAFF
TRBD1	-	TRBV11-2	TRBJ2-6	TGTGCCAGCAGCCCCCGGGACAGGGGCCCCTCTGGGGCCAACGTCCTGACTTTC	CASSPRDRGPSGANVLTF
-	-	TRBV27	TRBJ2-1	TGTGCCAGCAGACCAGGTTTCATTGCGCAAAACAATGAGCAGTTCTTC	CASRPGFIAQNNEQFF
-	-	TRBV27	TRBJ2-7	TGTGCCAGCAGTTTATCGGTATGGAGCTCCTACGAGCAGTACTTC	CASSLSVWSSYEQYF
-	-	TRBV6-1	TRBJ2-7	TGTGCCAGCAGTGCCGGGACGGACTCCTACGAGCAGTACTTC	CASSAGTDSYEQYF
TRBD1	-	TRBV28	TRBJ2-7	TGTGCCAGCAGTTTGCCCCGGGACAGATACCACTTC	CASSLPRDRYHF
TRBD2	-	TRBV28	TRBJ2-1	TGTGCCACCGAGGTGGCGGGAGGGCCCTACAATGAGCAGTTCTTC	CATEVAGGPYNEQFF
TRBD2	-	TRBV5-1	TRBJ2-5	TGCGCCAGCAGCTCGAACCGACTAGCGGGCCAAGAGACCCAGTACTTC	CASSSNRLAGQETQYF
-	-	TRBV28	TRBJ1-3	TGTGCCAGCAGTCCGGGACACCCAAACTCTGGAAACACCATATATTTT	CASSPGHPNSGNTIYF
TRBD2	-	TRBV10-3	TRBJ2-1	TGTGCCATCAGTGGGGGACTAGCGGAGGGCAATGAGCAGTTCTTC	CAISGGLAEGNEQFF
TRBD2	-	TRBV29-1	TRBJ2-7	TGCAGCGTTGGTGGGCTAGCGGGGGGGTTCTCCTACGAGCAGTACTTC	CSVGGLAGGFSYEQYF